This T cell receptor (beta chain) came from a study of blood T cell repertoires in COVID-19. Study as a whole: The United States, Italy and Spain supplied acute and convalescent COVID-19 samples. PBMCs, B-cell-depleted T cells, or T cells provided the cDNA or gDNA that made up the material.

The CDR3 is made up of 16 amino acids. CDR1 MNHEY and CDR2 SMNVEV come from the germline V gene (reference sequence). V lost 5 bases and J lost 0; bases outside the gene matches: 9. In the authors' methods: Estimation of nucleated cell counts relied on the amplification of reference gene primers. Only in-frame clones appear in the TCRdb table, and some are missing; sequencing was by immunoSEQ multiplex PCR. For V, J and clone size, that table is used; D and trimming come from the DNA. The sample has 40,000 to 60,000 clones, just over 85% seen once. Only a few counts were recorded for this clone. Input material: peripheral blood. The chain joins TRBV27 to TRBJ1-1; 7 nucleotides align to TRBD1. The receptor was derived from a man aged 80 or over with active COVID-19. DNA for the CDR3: TGTGCCAGCAGTCCCGGGACAGCTTTGATGAACACTGAAGCTTTCTTT. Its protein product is CASSPGTALMNTEAFF.